The clone carrying this T cell receptor beta chain has only one observation. The method was immunoSEQ multiplex PCR; TCRdb's version includes in-frame clones alone and lacks a portion of them. Of about 85,000 clones in the sample, approximately 91% are singletons; the top ten hold around 2.3%. This CDR3 spans 16 amino acids. V dropped 5 bases and J dropped 5; count of bases not matched to a gene: 13. Germline V gene sequence: CDR1 LNHDA, CDR2 SQIVND (reference sequence). The data belong to a study of T cell changes during pregnancy in multiple sclerosis. The chain combines TRBV19 with TRBJ1-2, with 8 positions matching TRBD1. This specimen was peripheral blood, taken in the first trimester of pregnancy. The TCR comes from a female donor with multiple sclerosis, enrolled in a pregnancy study. The CDR3 is CASSPPGQARFYGYTF. CDR3 DNA: TGTGCCAGTAGTCCTCCGGGACAGGCGAGATTTTATGGCTACACCTTC.